These 28 T cell receptor beta chains were all obtained from the same sample, sequenced in a study of blood T cell repertoires in COVID-19. Assay: immunoSEQ multiplex PCR; the TCRdb copy retains only in-frame clones and omits some. The profile covers about 75,000 clones, with about 79% appearing a single time and under 25% taken by the ten largest. The specimen sequenced was peripheral blood. These receptors were taken from a woman between 50 and 59 years old with acute or convalescent COVID-19.

The V gene is TRBV9, the J gene TRBJ1-2; TRBD1 agrees at 9 bases. Germline CDR1 reads SGDLS; CDR2 reads YYNGEE. With 3 bases clipped from V and 6 bases from J, the junction kept 12 bases outside the gene matches. The CDR3 contains 16 residues. The CDR3 loop reads CASSANVGTGRNGYTF. The CDR3 nucleotides read TGTGCCAGCAGCGCCAACGTGGGGACAGGGAGGAATGGCTACACCTTC. Full variable domain (missing parts from reference TRBV9 and TRBJ1-2): DSGVTQTPKHLITATGQRVTLRCSPRSGDLSVYWYQQSLDQGLQFLIQYYNGEERAKGNILERFSAQQFPDLHSELNLSSLELGDSALYFCASSANVGTGRNGYTFGSGTRLTVV.

This rearrangement joins TRBV7-2 to TRBJ2-3; D is uncertain. Germline V lookup: CDR1 SGHTA, CDR2 FQGNSA. V lost 4 bases to trimming and J lost 6 bases, with 26 bases between them. The CDR3 is 18 residues long. The CDR3 nucleotides are TGTGCCAGCAGCTCCCCCCACCTCCCGGGTCCTAAGCTTGATACGCAGTATTTT. This codes for CASSSPHLPGPKLDTQYF.

The CDR3 coding sequence is TGCGCCAGCAGCGCGACAGGGGACTATGGCTACACCTTC. Translating it yields CASSATGDYGYTF. V and J are TRBV5-1 and TRBJ1-2; 8 nucleotides line up with TRBD1. CDR1 is SGHRS, CDR2 YFSETQ, per germline. This CDR3 spans 13 amino acids. V trimming: 4 bases; J trimming: 3 bases; junction bases outside the gene matches: 2.

The J gene is TRBJ2-2, the V gene TRBV6-2 or TRBV6-3; 9 bases are a match to TRBD1. Germline CDR1 MNHEY, CDR2 SVGEGT. The CDR3 sequence is 16 residues long. Losses at the gene ends were 1 base for V and 4 bases for J; bases not matched to a gene: 4. Here the CDR3 DNA reads TGTGCCAGCAGTTACTGGGACAGGGTTGGCACCGGGGAGCTGTTTTTT. Translated: CASSYWDRVGTGELFF.

V and J are TRBV27 and TRBJ1-1; D is unclear. The length of the CDR3 is 15 residues. CDR1 is MNHEY and CDR2 is SMNVEV in the germline V gene (reference sequence). V was clipped by 4 bases and J by 1 base, with 13 bases between them. The CDR3 DNA follows: TGTGCCAGCAGTTCATACCCTTCCGGGAACACTGAAGCTTTCTTT. Its translation: CASSSYPSGNTEAFF.

This clone appeared a few times. The chain links TRBV28 to TRBJ2-4, with TRBD2 matching 12 bases. The germline V gene encodes CDR1 MDHEN and CDR2 SYDVKM. The CDR3 is made up of 16 amino acids. Unmatched junction bases numbered 10, after V lost 4 bases and J lost 9 bases. CDR3 amino acids: CASSSTTSGRGGIQYF. As DNA, the CDR3 is TGTGCCAGCAGTTCCACGACTAGCGGGAGAGGCGGCATTCAGTACTTC.

The CDR3 region is CASSKDRGNTEAFF. The CDR3 nucleotides read TGTGCCAGCTCAAAAGACAGGGGTAACACTGAAGCTTTCTTT. The gene calls are TRBV18 and TRBJ1-1, with TRBD1 matching over 8 bases. The V gene's germline CDR1 is KGHSH and CDR2 LQKENI. The CDR3 spans 14 residues. J was trimmed by 2 bases and V by 5 bases; bases with no gene match: 4.

The rearrangement uses TRBV6-1 and TRBJ1-4, with a weak D call TRBD1 (5 bases). The CDR3 covers 15 residues. V was shortened by 3 bases and J by 7 bases, with 15 bases between the two germline ends. Germline V gene data show CDR1 as MNHNS and CDR2 as SASEGT. In DNA form, the CDR3 reads TGTGCCAGCAGTGAGGTTGGGCAGGGTGGTGAAAAACTGTTTTTT. Its translation is CASSEVGQGGEKLFF.

CDR3 sequence: CASSFQFTQPRGINYGYTF. The CDR3 nucleotides read TGTGCCAGCAGCTTCCAGTTTACACAGCCCCGAGGGATTAACTATGGCTACACCTTC. The chain links TRBV5-4 to TRBJ1-2; D not certain. The V end lost 2 bases, the J end lost 1 base, and 24 bases lay between the germline ends. This CDR3 comprises 19 residues. CDR1 is SGHNT and CDR2 is YYREEE in the germline V gene (reference sequence).

The chain uses TRBV3-1 (or the pseudogene TRBV3-2) and TRBJ2-7; TRBD1 agrees at 8 bases. V lost 3 bases and J lost 6; bases outside the gene matches: 7. Germline V gives CDR1 LGHDT, CDR2 YNNKEL (reference sequence). This CDR3 is 14 amino acids long. The CDR3 DNA reads as TGTGCCAGCAGCCATGCAGGGGGCGCGGGCGAGCAGTACTTC. Translation: CASSHAGGAGEQYF.

This clone was seen once. The gene calls are TRBV11-3 and TRBJ2-2; TRBD2 matches at 10 bases. CDR3 length equals 16 residues. Germline CDR1 reads SGHNT; CDR2 reads YENEEA. Trimming at V came to 4 bases and at J to 1 base, leaving 3 bases not matched to a gene. CDR3 nucleotides: TGTGCCAGCAGCTCCCGACTAGCGGGGAACACCGGGGAGCTGTTTTTT. This translates into CASSSRLAGNTGELFF. Full variable domain (remainder filled in from reference TRBV11-3 and TRBJ2-2): EAGVVQSPRYKIIEKKQPVAFWCNPISGHNTLYWYLQNLGQGPELLIRYENEEAVDDSQLPKDRFSAERLKGVDSTLKIQPAELGDSAVYLCASSSRLAGNTGELFFGEGSRLTVL.

This clone has only a few counts. J is TRBJ2-3 and V is TRBV7-3; a weak D match, TRBD1 (5 bases). The CDR3 sequence is 17 residues long. Trimming took off 1 base at V and 6 bases at J, with 20 bases between the two ends. Germline assignment: CDR1 SGHTA and CDR2 FQGTGA. As DNA, the CDR3 is TGTGCCAGCAGCTTAATAGGGGAACGGTCCTCAAGGGATACGCAGTATTTT. Translated: CASSLIGERSSRDTQYF.

In the case of this clone: The junction does not match germline at one end; this may be a read error. V gene TRBV15 combines with J gene TRBJ2-4; D may be TRBD2 (6 bases). CDR1 is LNHNV and CDR2 is YYDKDF in the germline V gene (reference sequence). The CDR3 is 11 amino acids. The CDR3 region has the DNA TGTGCCACCAGCGGGGGGACCCGGAGGCACTTC. Translating it yields CATSGGTRRHF.

The rearrangement links TRBV6-5 to TRBJ2-5; TRBD2 matches at 13 bases. The CDR3 sequence is 15 residues long. CDR1 is MNHEY and CDR2 is SVGAGI in the germline V gene. Trimming took 7 bases from V and 5 from J; bases not matched to a gene: 7. The CDR3 sequence: CASMGLAGKGETQYF. The CDR3 DNA reads as TGTGCCAGCATGGGACTAGCGGGGAAAGGGGAGACCCAGTACTTC.

The chain recombines TRBV5-1 with TRBJ1-4, with 7 nucleotides matching TRBD1. Trimming cost V 0 bases and J 10 bases; bases outside gene matches: 12. The germline gives CDR1 SGHRS, CDR2 YFSETQ. The CDR3 has 16 residues. The CDR3 DNA reads TGCGCCAGCAGCTTGGGACAGGGTGCCAGGGAGGTAAAACTGTTTTTT. Translating gives CASSLGQGAREVKLFF. The full variable domain, completed using reference TRBV5-1 and TRBJ1-4, is KAGVTQTPRYLIKTRGQQVTLSCSPISGHRSVSWYQQTPGQGLQFLFEYFSETQRNKGNFPGRFSGRQFSNSRSEMNVSTLELGDSALYLCASSLGQGAREVKLFFGSGTQLSVL.

In this sample, this clone turned up a few times. The chain carries TRBV28 and TRBJ1-5; 9 bases align to TRBD1. CDR1 is MDHEN, CDR2 SYDVKM, per germline. Unmatched junction bases numbered 3, after V lost 4 bases and J lost 2 bases. There are 15 residues in the CDR3. The CDR3 nucleotides read TGTGCCAGCAGTTGGAGACAGGGGGGCAATCAGCCCCAGCATTTT. This sequence encodes CASSWRQGGNQPQHF.

Here the CDR3 DNA reads TGTGCCAGCTCACTACCGGGACAGATCTCTGGGGCCAACGTCCTGACTTTC. This encodes CASSLPGQISGANVLTF. J is TRBJ2-6 and V is TRBV18, with 7 bases matching TRBD1. CDR1 is KGHSH, CDR2 LQKENI, per germline. The V and J ends lost 4 bases and 0 bases, in that order; junction bases with no gene match: 6. CDR3 length: 17 residues.

The CDR3 spells CASTRDRGGVEAFF. In nucleotides, the CDR3 is TGTGCCAGCACTCGGGACAGGGGGGGAGTTGAAGCTTTCTTT. The J gene is TRBJ1-1, the V gene TRBV28, with TRBD1 identical over 11 bases. J lost 7 bases, V lost 7 bases, and 8 bases had no gene match. The CDR3 consists of 14 residues. The germline V gene has CDR1 MDHEN and CDR2 SYDVKM.

This chain connects TRBV11-2 to TRBJ2-7, with TRBD2 matching over 7 bases. This CDR3 has 15 residues. Germline trimming cut 4 bases from V and 2 bases from J; bases unmatched to any gene: 8. Per germline, CDR1 SGHAT and CDR2 FQNNGV. The CDR3 DNA follows: TGTGCCAGCAGCTCACTATCTAGCGGACCCTACGAGCAGTACTTC. This sequence encodes CASSSLSSGPYEQYF.

There are a few counts of this clone. V and J are TRBV30 and TRBJ2-1; D not certain. Between the trimmed V and J ends, which lost 2 bases and 0 bases, there was a span of 14 bases. This CDR3 is 16 amino acids long. CDR1 and CDR2 (germline): GTSNPN, SVGIG (reference sequence). Written as DNA, the CDR3 is TGTGCCTGGAGTCCCGCACTGATGAGCTCCTACAATGAGCAGTTCTTC. Translation: CAWSPALMSSYNEQFF.

The chain recombines TRBV9 with TRBJ1-3; 8 nucleotides align to TRBD1. This CDR3 spans 17 amino acids. In germline, CDR1 is SGDLS, CDR2 YYNGEE. J was trimmed by 0 bases and V by 3 bases; bases with no gene match: 8. The CDR3 sequence is CASSAGTGTASGNTIYF. The CDR3 DNA follows: TGTGCCAGCAGCGCGGGGACAGGCACAGCCTCTGGAAACACCATATATTTT.

For the CDR3, the DNA is TGCGCCAGCAGTCACCTTAGCGGCGCGAACACCGGGGAGCTGTTTTTT. Translation: CASSHLSGANTGELFF. The rearrangement joins TRBV5-1 to TRBJ2-2; D may be TRBD2 (6 bases). CDR1 is SGHRS, CDR2 YFSETQ, per germline. Trimming left V 5 bases short and J 0 bases short, with 14 bases between. The CDR3 has 16 residues.

The chain employs TRBV2 and TRBJ2-5; tentative D call: TRBD2 (5 bases). Germline CDR1 and CDR2: SNHLY and FYNNEI. Trimming stripped 2 bases from V and 9 bases from J, with 19 bases between. CDR3 length equals 15 residues. As DNA, the CDR3 is TGTGCCAGCAGTGAAAGGGAGACCTTGAGGGTGGCCCAGTACTTC. The encoded protein is CASSERETLRVAQYF.

The chain has TRBV9 and TRBJ1-4; possible D gene TRBD1, 5 bases. Trimming removed 0 bases at V and 8 bases at J, with 14 bases between. Per the germline V gene, CDR1 is SGDLS and CDR2 is YYNGEE. The CDR3 runs 15 residues. The CDR3 is CASSVGPGREEKLFF. CDR3 DNA: TGTGCCAGCAGCGTAGGCCCGGGACGGGAGGAAAAACTGTTTTTT.

V is TRBV5-1 and J is TRBJ2-2; 7 bases are shared with TRBD1. V lost 0 bases to trimming and J lost 5 bases; unmatched junction nucleotides: 10. The CDR3 extends over 17 amino acids. Germline loops: CDR1 SGHRS, CDR2 YFSETQ. The CDR3 region is CASSLGFRGPGTGELFF. DNA of the CDR3: TGCGCCAGCAGCTTGGGCTTTAGGGGGCCTGGAACCGGGGAGCTGTTTTTT. The full variable domain, with the rest looked up from reference TRBV5-1 and TRBJ2-2, is KAGVTQTPRYLIKTRGQQVTLSCSPISGHRSVSWYQQTPGQGLQFLFEYFSETQRNKGNFPGRFSGRQFSNSRSEMNVSTLELGDSALYLCASSLGFRGPGTGELFFGEGSRLTVL.

The chain employs TRBV7-2 and TRBJ1-4, with TRBD1 matching over 11 bases. Germline V gives CDR1 SGHTA, CDR2 FQGNSA. V was pared by 2 bases and J by 7 bases, with 3 bases of the junction left unmatched. CDR3 length: 15 residues. The CDR3 DNA reads as TGTGCCAGCAGCTTATTTGGGACAGGGGGTGAAAAACTGTTTTTT. Translated, it gives CASSLFGTGGEKLFF.

The table lists this clone with a count of one. The J gene is TRBJ1-4, the V gene TRBV5-4; 8 bases align to TRBD1. Per the germline V gene, CDR1 is SGHNT and CDR2 is YYREEE (reference sequence). V was pared by 3 bases and J by 4 bases, with 8 bases of the junction left unmatched. The CDR3 spans 16 residues. CDR3 coding DNA: TGTGCCAGCAGCTCCAGGGGGCGCGGAAATAATGAAAAACTGTTTTTT. Its translation is CASSSRGRGNNEKLFF.

The chain is built from TRBV7-9 and TRBJ2-7; a weak D match, TRBD1 (7 bases). CDR3 length: 16 residues. Trimming shortened V by 5 bases and J by 0 bases, and 17 bases separated the two germline ends. Germline-derived CDR1 and CDR2 are SEHNR and FQNEAQ (reference sequence). DNA for the CDR3: TGTGCCAGCAGCCGAAGGAGGGGGACAGTCTCCTACGAGCAGTACTTC. Translation: CASSRRRGTVSYEQYF.